These 21 T cell receptor beta chains were all obtained from the same sample, sequenced in a study of T-cell memory formation after mild COVID-19 (dated by TCRdb to about 2021). The library was produced with 5' RACE. Sequenced using an Illumina NovaSeq 6000. The public reads were quality trimmed at Q25 with fastp and then assembled into clones with MiXCR by TCRdb, keeping productive beta chains. Rows with one shared CDR3 protein collapse into an entry with the most common genes and DNA. This sample holds roughly 450,000 distinct CDR3 sequences; approximately 18% were observed only once. The leading ten clones occupy over 9% of the sample. Sequenced input: PBMCs or a T cell subset sorted from them (not recorded which). The receptor source for this set is an adult woman who had mild COVID-19 (a few samples of this study predate the infection). The sample titles of this study are shuffled in the database, so cell type and time point are left out; the donor was told from shared clones.

The chain uses TRBV20-1 and TRBJ2-1; a possible D gene is TRBD2 (5 bases). Germline V CDR1 and CDR2: DFQATT, SNEGSKA (reference sequence). The CDR3 spans 13 residues. Trimming took 6 bases from V and 9 from J, leaving 18 bases between them. CDR3 residues: CSARTGGGREQFF. In nucleotides, the CDR3 is TGCAGTGCCCGGACTGGAGGTGGGCGTGAGCAGTTCTTC.

The J gene is TRBJ2-7, the V gene TRBV5-4, with TRBD1 matching over 7 bases. The trim removed 5 bases at V and 2 bases at J, leaving 10 bases unmatched. Looked up from germline, CDR1 is SGHNT and CDR2 is YYREEE (reference sequence). This CDR3 has 15 residues. CDR3 in DNA: TGTGCCAGCAGTCGACCAGGACAGGAGGCCTACGAGCAGTACTTC. Residues: CASSRPGQEAYEQYF.

The table lists this clonotype with many counts. The chain has TRBV4-3 and TRBJ2-1, with TRBD1 matching over 7 bases. Trimming at V came to 0 bases and at J to 6 bases, leaving 8 bases not matched to a gene. The CDR3 covers 16 residues. Per germline, CDR1 LGHNA and CDR2 YSLEER. The CDR3 loop is CASSQEMGDRGNEQFF. The CDR3 nucleotides are TGCGCCAGCAGCCAAGAAATGGGGGACAGAGGCAATGAGCAGTTCTTC.

This chain joins TRBV15 and TRBJ1-4; 7 bases align to TRBD1. The CDR3 is 16 residues long. Germline CDR1 and CDR2: LNHNV and YYDKDF (reference sequence). V was pared by 0 bases and J by 8 bases, with 9 bases of the junction left unmatched. The CDR3 region has the DNA TGTGCCACCAGCAGAGAAGTCCCAGGGGGAGGGGAAAAACTGTTTTTT. The encoded protein is CATSREVPGGGEKLFF.

This clonotype was recorded many times. The chain couples TRBV13 to TRBJ2-3, with 8 positions matching TRBD1. The germline CDR1 and CDR2 sequences are PRHDT and FYEKMQ (reference sequence). The junction had 5 bases not matched to a gene; V was cut back by 5 bases and J by 1 base. The CDR3 is made up of 15 amino acids. CDR3 residues: CASSLDRVGTDTQYF. Written as DNA, the CDR3 is TGTGCCAGCAGCCTGGACAGGGTTGGCACAGATACGCAGTATTTT.

The V call is TRBV5-1, the J call TRBJ1-6; no reliable D call. Germline CDR1 reads SGHRS; CDR2 reads YFSETQ. The CDR3 spans 15 residues. The V and J ends lost 0 bases and 7 bases respectively, with 11 bases between them. The CDR3 here is CASSLGGRRNSPLHF. CDR3 nucleotides: TGCGCCAGCAGCTTGGGTGGGAGAAGGAATTCACCCCTCCACTTT.

This chain uses TRBV30 with TRBJ1-6; D is unresolved. The CDR3 consists of 13 residues. Trimming left V 2 bases short and J 9 bases short, with 11 bases between. Germline CDR1 is GTSNPN and CDR2 is SVGIG (reference sequence). CDR3 residues: CAWSIGLSSPLHF. In DNA form, the CDR3 reads TGTGCCTGGAGTATAGGGCTGAGTTCACCCCTCCACTTT.

In this sample, this clonotype turned up a few times. The chain has TRBV25-1 and TRBJ1-2; D is ambiguous. V lost 3 bases, J lost 7 bases, and 12 bases lay in between. The CDR3 runs to 13 residues. Germline CDR1 is MGHDK and CDR2 is SYGVNS. CDR3 residues: CASSETGAAGYTF. CDR3 in DNA: TGTGCCAGCAGTGAGACTGGCGCCGCTGGCTACACCTTC.

The gene calls are TRBV24-1 and TRBJ1-2; D is possibly TRBD1 (6 bases). V shed 2 bases and J shed 6 bases, with 15 bases lying between them. CDR1 and CDR2 (germline): KGHDR, SFDVKD. This CDR3 has 15 amino acids. The DNA of the CDR3 is TGTGCCACCAGTGATTCCTCCCCGGGGGCCAATGGCTACACCTTC. Translation gives CATSDSSPGANGYTF.

This chain connects TRBV5-4 to TRBJ2-5; 10 positions agree with TRBD2. Losses at the gene ends were 3 bases for V and 2 bases for J; bases not matched to a gene: 4. The germline CDR1 and CDR2 sequences are SGHNT and YYREEE (reference sequence). The CDR3 is 15 residues long. The CDR3 nucleotides are TGTGCCAGCAGCTCAGGACTAGCGGAACAAGAGACCCAGTACTTC. It codes for CASSSGLAEQETQYF.

The chain combines TRBV13 with TRBJ1-1, with unresolved D. Germline V gene lookup returns CDR1 PRHDT and CDR2 FYEKMQ (reference sequence). The CDR3 is made up of 15 amino acids. The V gene lost 5 bases and the J gene lost 8 bases, with 21 bases spanning the gap. CDR3 nucleotide sequence: TGTGCCAGCAGCCTCGAATTAGGAGCAAACTCCGAAGCTTTCTTT. Residues: CASSLELGANSEAFF.

This clonotype has only a few counts. This chain joins TRBV30 and TRBJ1-3; unclear D gene. Trimming stripped 4 bases from V and 0 bases from J, with 13 bases between. CDR1 and CDR2 (germline): GTSNPN, SVGIG (reference sequence). This CDR3 is 15 amino acids long. This chain's CDR3 is CAWKSGRNSGNTIYF. DNA of the CDR3: TGTGCCTGGAAGTCAGGCAGGAACTCTGGAAACACCATATATTTT.

This clonotype has more than one count but fewer than ten. V and J are TRBV7-2 and TRBJ2-5, with 7 positions matching TRBD2. V was clipped by 4 bases and J by 5 bases; unmatched bases: 10. This CDR3 spans 15 amino acids. Germline CDR1 and CDR2: SGHTA and FQGNSA. CDR3 nucleotides: TGTGCCAGCAGCTCCGGACTGAGGGGAGGGGAGACCCAGTACTTC. Translated: CASSSGLRGGETQYF.

This clonotype was seen a handful of times. The chain uses TRBV6-6 and TRBJ2-7, with 7 bases aligning to TRBD1. This CDR3 has 14 amino acids. Per the germline V gene, CDR1 is MNHNY and CDR2 is SVGAGI (reference sequence). The J segment lost 3 bases and the V segment lost 6 bases, leaving 8 bases of the junction unmatched. The CDR3 nucleotides are TGTGCCAGCAGAAGACAGGGAGCCCTCTACGAGCAGTACTTC. Its protein product is CASRRQGALYEQYF.

This clonotype was counted only a few times. This chain connects TRBV5-1 to TRBJ2-3; 7 nucleotides agree with TRBD1. The V gene end was trimmed by 4 bases and the J gene end by 6 bases; junction bases not matched to a gene: 5. The CDR3 length is 13 residues. Germline CDR1 is SGHRS and CDR2 is YFSETQ. The CDR3 loop is CASSVHRGDTQYF. CDR3 DNA: TGCGCCAGCAGCGTCCACAGGGGCGATACGCAGTATTTT.

This clonotype was detected a few times. This chain joins TRBV5-1 and TRBJ2-3; 10 bases align to TRBD2. Trimming at V came to 1 base and at J to 2 bases, leaving 10 bases not matched to a gene. Germline V gene data show CDR1 as SGHRS and CDR2 as YFSETQ. The CDR3 runs to 18 residues. The CDR3 sequence: CASSLWTSGAPSTDTQYF. The CDR3, as DNA: TGCGCCAGCAGCTTGTGGACTAGCGGAGCCCCTTCCACAGATACGCAGTATTTT.

The V gene is TRBV11-3, the J gene TRBJ1-1, with D unclear. Germline V CDR1 and CDR2: SGHNT, YENEEA. CDR3 length: 13 amino acids. V lost 5 bases and J 4 bases, leaving 11 bases between the germline ends. The CDR3 DNA follows: TGTGCCAGCAGCCCCACTCCGGGCACTGAAGCTTTCTTT. Protein product: CASSPTPGTEAFF.

V gene TRBV19 combines with J gene TRBJ1-5; D is unclear. CDR1 is LNHDA, CDR2 SQIVND, per germline (reference sequence). The V gene lost 5 bases and the J gene lost 7 bases, with 33 bases spanning the gap. CDR3 size: 20 residues. The CDR3: CASSDNNRVFPISMVQPQHF. Written as DNA, the CDR3 is TGTGCCAGTAGTGACAACAATAGGGTATTTCCTATCAGTATGGTACAGCCCCAGCATTTT.

The CDR3 loop reads CSAREHTGAYEQYF. The CDR3 DNA follows: TGCAGTGCTAGAGAGCACACAGGGGCCTACGAGCAGTACTTC. This sequence joins TRBV20-1 and TRBJ2-7; TRBD1 matches at 7 bases. The CDR3 runs 14 residues. V was pared by 0 bases and J by 2 bases, with 4 bases of the junction left unmatched. CDR1 DFQATT and CDR2 SNEGSKA come from the germline V gene (reference sequence).

There are a few counts of this clonotype. The rearrangement links TRBV7-6 to TRBJ2-3, with D perhaps matching TRBD2 (6 bases). CDR1 is SGHVS and CDR2 is FNYEAQ in the germline V gene. V was trimmed by 2 bases and J by 3 bases, leaving 21 bases between them. The length of the CDR3 is 18 residues. Here the CDR3 reads CASSLLPAGPPRTDTQYF. CDR3 sequence (DNA): TGTGCCAGCAGCTTACTCCCGGCGGGGCCGCCGAGGACAGATACGCAGTATTTT.

The V gene is TRBV7-8, the J gene TRBJ1-6; a possible D gene is TRBD1 (6 bases). V gave up 1 base and J gave up 9 bases, with 10 bases separating them. CDR3 length equals 14 residues. Germline CDR1 is SGHVS and CDR2 is FQNEAQ. CDR3 region: CASSLEGGISPLHF. The DNA of the CDR3 is TGTGCCAGCAGCTTAGAGGGGGGAATTTCACCCCTCCACTTT. Supplemented by reference TRBV7-8 and TRBJ1-6, the full variable domain reads GAGVSQSPRYKVAKRGQDVALRCDPISGHVSLFWYQQALGQGPEFLTYFQNEAQLDKSGLPSDRFFAERPEGSVSTLKIQRTQQEDSAVYLCASSLEGGISPLHFGNGTRLTVT.